This is a list of T cell receptor beta chains from one sample in a study of blood T cell repertoires in COVID-19. Clones were sequenced by immunoSEQ multiplex PCR, and TCRdb holds only the in-frame ones, with some missing. This sample has roughly 100,000 clones, with 89% found just once. The specimen sequenced was peripheral blood. The origin of the receptors is a woman aged 80 or over in a cohort sampled during active COVID-19. CDR3s include the opening cysteine and the closing phenylalanine or tryptophan. D genes are given only for firm matches. Some rows mark clone size as missing; the rest say once, few, many or name a class of expanded clone.

V gene,clone size,J gene,D gene,CDR3 DNA,CDR3 protein
TRBV11-2,-,TRBJ2-3,-,TGTGCCAGCAGCTTACGGTCTTTTGATTTGGATACGCAGTATTTT,CASSLRSFDLDTQYF
TRBV5-1,-,TRBJ1-6,-,TGCGCCAGCAGCTTGGGTTCAGGGGTTTGGAATTCACCCCTCCACTTT,CASSLGSGVWNSPLHF
TRBV7-8,-,TRBJ1-1,TRBD1,TGTGCCAGCAGCCGGACAGGGGGGCTAATTTTCTTT,CASSRTGGLIFF
TRBV4-2,once,TRBJ2-3,TRBD2,TGTGCCAGCAGCCCGTCCGGGGGGGGGACAGATACGCAGTATTTT,CASSPSGGGTDTQYF
TRBV2,-,TRBJ2-1,TRBD1,TGTGCCAGCAGTAGGGACAGTTACAATGAGCAGTTCTTC,CASSRDSYNEQFF
TRBV10-3,few,TRBJ1-1,TRBD1,TGTGCCATCAGTGGGGACAGAATGAACACTGAAGCTTTCTTT,CAISGDRMNTEAFF
TRBV5-4,-,TRBJ1-1,TRBD1,TGTGCCAGCAGCGGAACAGGGGACACTGAAGCTTTCTTT,CASSGTGDTEAFF
TRBV9,-,TRBJ2-1,-,TGTGCCAGCAGTGGGGGAGGTTTCTACAATGAGCAGTTCTTC,CASSGGGFYNEQFF
TRBV11-2,few,TRBJ2-3,TRBD2,TGTGCCAGCAGCTTAGTACTAGCGGACACAGATACGCAGTATTTT,CASSLVLADTDTQYF
TRBV19,-,TRBJ1-6,TRBD1,TGTGCCAGTAGTATAGGTACGACAGGGGATAATTCACCCCTCCACTTT,CASSIGTTGDNSPLHF
TRBV24-1,-,TRBJ2-1,TRBD1,TGTGCCACCAGTGAGGGACAGAGCGAGGAGCAGTTCTTC,CATSEGQSEEQFF
TRBV5-1,-,TRBJ2-1,TRBD2,TGCGCCAGCAGCTCACCTAGCGGGACCAATGAGCAGTTCTTC,CASSSPSGTNEQFF
TRBV7-9,-,TRBJ1-4,-,TGTGCCAGCAGCTTCGGGGGGCGGGAAAAACTGTTTTTT,CASSFGGREKLFF
TRBV27,-,TRBJ2-3,TRBD2,TGTGCCAGCAGCCGCCATGCGTGGAACCCACCTACTAGCGGGAGGACTACAGATACGCAGTATTTT,CASSRHAWNPPTSGRTTDTQYF
TRBV7-9,-,TRBJ2-7,TRBD2,TGTGCCAGCAGCTCCTCGGGGAGCGGGGGCTACGAGCAGTACTTC,CASSSSGSGGYEQYF
TRBV30,-,TRBJ2-5,-,TGTGCCTGGAGTAAGGGACTCGGTACGCAAGAGACCCAGTACTTC,CAWSKGLGTQETQYF
TRBV15,-,TRBJ2-3,TRBD2,TGTGCCACCAGCCTTAGCCGGACTAGCGGGGGGGCAGATACGCAGTATTTT,CATSLSRTSGGADTQYF
TRBV7-8,-,TRBJ2-1,TRBD2,TGTGCCAGCAGCCCCACAACTTCAAGCGGGAAGGGCTACAATGAGCAGTTCTTC,CASSPTTSSGKGYNEQFF
TRBV9,-,TRBJ1-1,-,TGTGCCAGCAGCGTAGGCGGGACGGTGAACACTGAAGCTTTCTTT,CASSVGGTVNTEAFF
TRBV28,once,TRBJ2-3,TRBD2,TGTGCCAGCGCAGTGACGGGAGGGCCTGTCACGCAGTATTTT,CASAVTGGPVTQYF
TRBV6-5,-,TRBJ2-7,TRBD2,TGTGCCAGCAGCCCACGGGGGGGTAGCGACGAGCAGTACTTC,CASSPRGGSDEQYF
TRBV9,-,TRBJ2-5,-,TGTGCCAGCAGCGTAGCTGGCCAGGGTGGGGAGACCCAGTACTTC,CASSVAGQGGETQYF
TRBV5-4,-,TRBJ2-1,TRBD2,TGTGCCAGCAGCGCGCTGGGTGGCGGGGGGGCTCCAAATGAGCAGTTCTTC,CASSALGGGGAPNEQFF
TRBV6-6,-,TRBJ1-2,TRBD1,TGTGCCAGCGACACAGGGGGTTATGGCTACACCTTC,CASDTGGYGYTF
TRBV10-3,-,TRBJ2-1,TRBD2,TGTGCCATCAGTGACCCTGGCGGGGGTCTCTACAATGAGCAGTTCTTC,CAISDPGGGLYNEQFF
TRBV28,-,TRBJ2-7,TRBD2,TGTGCCAGCAGGTTGCCCGGCGGGGGGCGGTACGAGCAGTACTTC,CASRLPGGGRYEQYF
TRBV11-2,-,TRBJ2-1,TRBD2,TGTGCCAGCAGCCAGGTGCGGGGGGTTGGCAATGAGCAGTTCTTC,CASSQVRGVGNEQFF
TRBV30,-,TRBJ2-1,TRBD2,TGTGCCTGGAGTCGGCTTCTTAGCGGGTTGAGCTCCTACAATGAGCAGTTCTTC,CAWSRLLSGLSSYNEQFF
TRBV25-1,-,TRBJ2-2,TRBD2,TGTGCCAGCAGAGCCAGCGGGAAAATCGGGGAGCTGTTTTTT,CASRASGKIGELFF
TRBV6-5,-,TRBJ2-7,TRBD2,TGTGCCAGCAGTTCCTTTGAGCGGGGCCCTTTCGAGTACTTC,CASSSFERGPFEYF
TRBV10-3,few,TRBJ1-1,-,TGTGCCACAGGAGGACAGCTTACTGAAGCTTTCTTT,CATGGQLTEAFF
TRBV27,-,TRBJ1-5,-,TGTGCCAGCAGTCCTACTCGAGGCCAGCCCCAGCATTTT,CASSPTRGQPQHF
TRBV30,-,TRBJ1-5,TRBD1,TGTGCCTGGAACAGGGGTACTAATCAGCCCCAGCATTTT,CAWNRGTNQPQHF
TRBV7-9,-,TRBJ2-7,-,TGTGCCAGCAGCTTAACAGGCAGGGTGGACGAGCAGTACTTC,CASSLTGRVDEQYF
TRBV30,-,TRBJ2-5,TRBD1,TGTGCCTGGAGTTTACAGGGGGGAGAGACCCAGTACTTC,CAWSLQGGETQYF
TRBV18,-,TRBJ2-1,-,TGTGCCAGCTCACCTTACTCTAGCCCCGCCTACAATGAGCAGTTCTTC,CASSPYSSPAYNEQFF
TRBV30,-,TRBJ2-1,-,TGTGCCTGGAGTCCGGGACTGCAGAATGAGCAGTTCTTC,CAWSPGLQNEQFF
TRBV5-1,-,TRBJ2-1,-,TGCGCCAGCAGCGCTCCAGCGGTAGATTTGAGCCGCAATGAGCAGTTCTTC,CASSAPAVDLSRNEQFF
TRBV15,-,TRBJ1-1,-,TGTGCCACCAGCAGAGGGACAGTGAACACTGAAGCTTTCTTT,CATSRGTVNTEAFF
TRBV7-2,-,TRBJ2-5,-,TGTGCCAGCAGCTTACTTGGATCCATGGTCGGGGAGACCCAGTACTTC,CASSLLGSMVGETQYF
TRBV3-1/TRBV3-2,once,TRBJ2-1,TRBD2,TGTGCCAGCAGCCAAGATTCCGTAGCGGGGGCCTTCTCCGATGAGCAGTTCTTC,CASSQDSVAGAFSDEQFF
TRBV5-6,-,TRBJ2-3,TRBD2,TGTGCCAGCAGCGTCGGACTAGCGGGCGGCACAGATACGCAGTATTTT,CASSVGLAGGTDTQYF
TRBV13,-,TRBJ1-5,-,TGTGCCAGCAGCTTAGGACGACAGTTGCAGGGGCAGCCCCAGCATTTT,CASSLGRQLQGQPQHF
TRBV20-1,-,TRBJ2-3,TRBD2,TGCAGTGGGCCTAGCGGGGATACGCAGTATTTT,CSGPSGDTQYF
TRBV12-5,-,TRBJ1-4,TRBD1,TGTGCTAGTGCCGCCCAGACAGGGGCCTCTCCTCGTGGGGAAAAACTGTTTTTT,CASAAQTGASPRGEKLFF
TRBV19,-,TRBJ2-1,-,TGTGCCAGTATCGTTCGTGGTGAGGGCTACAATGAGCAGTTCTTC,CASIVRGEGYNEQFF
TRBV18,-,TRBJ2-3,-,TGTGCCAGCTCACCACTACTAACTGGGGGGGATACGCAGTATTTT,CASSPLLTGGDTQYF
TRBV29-1,-,TRBJ2-3,-,TGCAGCGCCCAAGCGGGCACAGATACGCAGTATTTT,CSAQAGTDTQYF
TRBV5-1,-,TRBJ1-4,-,TGCGCCAGCAGCTTGGACAGGGATGAAAAACTGTTTTTT,CASSLDRDEKLFF
TRBV7-2,-,TRBJ1-2,TRBD1,TGTGCCAGCAGCTCCGACAGGGTGGGTGGCTACACCTTC,CASSSDRVGGYTF
TRBV19,-,TRBJ2-1,TRBD1,TGTGCCAGTAGTAACGACAGGGTGGGTGAGCAGTTCTTC,CASSNDRVGEQFF
TRBV4-1,once,TRBJ2-4,TRBD2,TGCGCCAGCAGCTCCACGTGGAGAGGGGGCCAAGCGGGAGGGTGGCACATTCAGTACTTC,CASSSTWRGGQAGGWHIQYF